A selection of T cell receptor beta chains follows, all from one sample in a study of T cell responses to AZD1222 COVID-19 vaccine. Some clones are missing from TCRdb's copy, which holds only in-frame ones; the method was immunoSEQ multiplex PCR. This table holds approximately 85,000 clones, roughly nine tenths found once. The starting material was peripheral blood, obtained on day 0 of AZD1222 vaccination. These receptors all stem from an adult in good health. The CDR3 runs from the conserved cysteine through the conserved F or W. D genes are given only for firm matches. A row's size may be missing; if present it is once, few, many or a size class.

v_gene	j_gene	abundance	d_gene	CDR3nt	CDR3aa
TRBV15	TRBJ1-3	-	-	TGTGCCACCAGCAGAGCGCCGGGGAAGTCTGGAAACACCATATATTTT	CATSRAPGKSGNTIYF
TRBV30	TRBJ1-5	-	TRBD1	TGTGCCTGGAATCACAGGGGACCCAAGCATTTT	CAWNHRGPKHF
TRBV27	TRBJ1-4	-	-	TGTGCCAGCAGTGGCTTGGGGGAAAAACTGTTTTTT	CASSGLGEKLFF
TRBV5-6	TRBJ2-7	-	-	TGTGCCAGCAGCTTGGCCGGGTTTGCGGGCGAGCAGTACTTC	CASSLAGFAGEQYF
TRBV19	TRBJ2-5	-	-	TGTGCCAGTGGGAATCCAGAGACCCAGTACTTC	CASGNPETQYF
TRBV24-1	TRBJ2-2	-	TRBD1	TGTGCCACCAGTGACCCGGGACAGGGTGCCGGGGAGCTGTTTTTT	CATSDPGQGAGELFF
TRBV7-9	TRBJ2-7	few	TRBD2	TGTGCCAGCAGCTCTCCAACTAGCGGGGAAAGCTCCTACGAGCAGTACTTC	CASSSPTSGESSYEQYF
TRBV5-4	TRBJ2-7	-	TRBD2	TGTGCCAGCAGCTCCCTAGCGGGACCGACCTACGAGCAGTACTTC	CASSSLAGPTYEQYF
TRBV28	TRBJ2-6	-	TRBD2	TGTGCCAGCAGCTACCACCGATTTAGCGGGGGGCTTGGGGCCAACGTCCTGACTTTC	CASSYHRFSGGLGANVLTF
TRBV6-5	TRBJ1-3	-	-	TGTGCCAGCAGCCGCGGGGTCGGCACTGGAAACACCATATATTTT	CASSRGVGTGNTIYF
TRBV30	TRBJ1-1	-	TRBD1	TGTGCCTGGAGTTTTACAGGGGGAAAGGCTTTCTTT	CAWSFTGGKAFF
TRBV5-1	TRBJ2-7	-	TRBD2	TGCGCCAGCAGCTTGGCCACTAGCGGGGACCACTACGAGCAGTACTTC	CASSLATSGDHYEQYF
TRBV7-9	TRBJ2-3	-	-	TGTGCCAGCAGCTTAGGCAGGGGCGGGGGCACAGATACGCAGTATTTT	CASSLGRGGGTDTQYF
TRBV28	TRBJ1-5	few	TRBD1	TGTGCCAGCAGGTCTACAGGGGGATGGAATCAGCCCCAGCATTTT	CASRSTGGWNQPQHF
TRBV7-8	TRBJ2-6	-	-	TGTGCCAGCACCCAGGGGACTGGGGCCAACGTCCTGACTTTC	CASTQGTGANVLTF
TRBV3-1/TRBV3-2	TRBJ1-6	-	-	TGTGCCAGCAGCCAGGTGGGTGGAAATTCACCCCTCCACTTT	CASSQVGGNSPLHF
TRBV5-1	TRBJ2-7	-	-	TGCGCCAGCAGCTTGACGCAGAACTACGAGCAGTACTTC	CASSLTQNYEQYF
TRBV27	TRBJ2-4	-	-	TGTGCCAGCAGTTTATTTGGCCAGGTCTCAAACATTCAGTACTTC	CASSLFGQVSNIQYF
TRBV3-1/TRBV3-2	TRBJ2-1	-	-	TGTGCCAGCAGCTTTCCCGGGAGAATCAATGAGCAGTTCTTC	CASSFPGRINEQFF
TRBV24-1	TRBJ1-5	-	-	TGTGCCACCAGTTGGGGCCGGGATCAGCCCCAGCATTTT	CATSWGRDQPQHF